This TCR beta chain was profiled in a study of CD8 T cells in Susac syndrome. With random hexamers, about 0.45 to 1 ug RNA was reverse transcribed. By means of immunoSEQ multiplex PCR, TCR beta CDR3 spanning 54 Vbeta and 13 Jbeta underwent amplification. TCRdb itself ran the immunoSEQ multiplex PCR reads through MiXCR, one entry per CDR3 protein. The sample holds approximately 200,000 distinct CDR3 sequences; around 95% are singletons and the top ten take about 0.093%. Between the trimmed V and J ends, which lost 3 bases and 6 bases, there was a span of 18 bases. This CDR3 region has 14 residues. Germline assignment: CDR1 GTSNPN and CDR2 SVGIG (reference sequence). High-throughput TCR beta sequencing covered peripheral CD8+ and CD4+ T cells. Patients with stable or active relapsing-remitting disease, all of them treatment-naive, made up the multiple sclerosis controls. TEMRA cells were FACS-enriched, unlike CD8+ and CD4+ T cells, which were negatively isolated.

The chain links TRBV30 to TRBJ2-7, with D maybe TRBD1 (5 bases). This TCR was recovered from a human donor with multiple sclerosis. The sample comprised CD4+ T cells from PBMCs. CDR3 DNA: TGTGCCTGGAGCCTAGGGGATCCCCCCTCCGAGCAGTACTTC. This codes for CAWSLGDPPSEQYF.